What follows describes a single TCR beta chain. Its antigen target is currently unknown. No much larger clonotype is one base removed from it; base qualities were not supplied. Other nucleotide sequences from this sample produce the same CDR3. CDR1 and CDR2, looked up from the germline V gene, are SNHLY and FYNNEI. The CDR3 sequence holds 13 residues, the cysteine and phenylalanine included. The retained sequence is limited to the CDR3, 39 bases, with the frame set at the first base. V is cut back by 6 bases and J by 2 bases, with 2 bases in the junction unmatched. This sample was included in a study of T cell responses to AZD1222 COVID-19 vaccine (dated by TCRdb to the early 2020s). In terms of the full investigation: Because spike-specific TCR depth and breadth did not differ between the two schedules, AZD1222 recipients who got a second dose at roughly 4 weeks were pooled with those who got a second dose at roughly 12 weeks. A total of 233 trial participants underwent TCR sequencing, of whom approximately 200 had received two doses of AZD1222 and about 25 had received two doses of the MenACWY control vaccine. Enrollment into the trials was organized by age into subgroups of 18-55, 56-69 and 70-plus years, and those subgroups contained around 150, 28 and 57 TCR-sequenced participants, respectively.

General conclusions and limits of the study: Participants were mostly white British and included more females than males, and it was suggested by the authors that clonal diversity may have been underestimated. Reportedly, close to half of the unique spike-specific TCRs recognized epitopes lying outside the regions that are mutated in the B.1.351 and B.1.1.7 variants. CD4 TCRs associated with the vaccine covered the entire spike protein, and the dominant responses were in regions 160-218 and 743-854. Conclusions about previously exposed vaccinees are limited because only 5 or 6 AZD1222 recipients were SARS-CoV-2 seropositive at baseline. The 56-69-year group was small, and its depth increase did not reach significance, likely because of low power. Because no day 14 peak-response samples were available, repertoires were characterized only after the peak T cell response. After two AZD1222 doses, spike-specific TCR breadth and depth were significantly higher than at day 0 and than in MenACWY recipients.

Sample time point, as interpreted from the label and publication: baseline before first vaccination. Vaccinee samples were obtained from the UK trials COV001 and COV002, which included a single-blind randomized controlled phase 2/3 trial of AZD1222 (ChAdOx1 nCoV-19) in healthy adults. Trial participant PBMC samples were collected at day 0 and day 28 after the second dose for TCRbeta chain sequencing. The CDR3 regions of human TCRbeta chains were analyzed by immunosequencing. In the original analysis: TCRs in the repertoires were matched against a reference library of SARS-CoV-2-specific TCRs that had been generated with the MIRA antigen-specificity platform. Breadth meant the fraction of unique TCRs that were SARS-CoV-2-associated, whereas depth meant the fraction of total T cells that were SARS-CoV-2-associated. Using the MIRA data, each spike-specific TCR was assigned both to the spike region to which the TCR was reactive and to a CD4 or CD8 class. Log10-transformed breadth and depth values were compared by one-way ANOVA with Sidak's multiple comparisons tests. TCRdb took over this immuneACCESS table, retaining in-frame rearrangements with V and J assigned. Such tables are incomplete; in checked studies, under half of the missing clones stem from an unresolved V gene, and the remainder is unexplained. The V and J calls and the clone size are those of that table, but D and trimming were determined from the DNA. The sample profile shows 120,000 or so clones; under 90% of them were found once. The ten largest clones capture about 7.4% of the sample.

This chain joins TRBV2 to TRBJ1-1; 8 junctional bases match TRBD1. This receptor was taken from an adult in good health. The starting material was peripheral blood, obtained on day 0 of AZD1222 vaccination. The sequence in DNA is TGTGCCAGCAGGGGACAGGTAAACACTGAAGCTTTCTTT. Its coded protein is CASRGQVNTEAFF.